This T cell receptor (beta chain) originates from a study of T cell responses to AZD1222 COVID-19 vaccine. Study observations and caveats: Increased Spike-specific TCR breadth and depth were observed after two AZD1222 doses.

By sample share, this clone is medium-sized. Its antigen remains unknown. This CDR3 has 16 residues. The germline V gene encodes CDR1 MNHEY and CDR2 SVGAGI. Trimming removed 4 bases from V and 5 bases from J, with 20 bases in between. The assay was immunoSEQ multiplex PCR, and TCRdb's table has in-frame clones only and misses some. The data hold 140,000 to 150,000 clones, with about 87% observed a single time. Here the sequenced sample was peripheral blood, taken on day 0 of AZD1222 vaccination. The receptor was isolated from an adult in good health. The rearrangement joins TRBV6-5 to TRBJ2-5; maybe TRBD2 (6 bases). This CDR3 is CASSSPYLEGGETQYF. Written as DNA, the CDR3 is TGTGCCAGCAGTTCGCCTTACCTCGAGGGAGGCGAGACCCAGTACTTC.